A selection of T cell receptor beta chains follows, all from one sample in a study of shared clonotypes between healthy human individuals. The table came from immunoSEQ multiplex PCR; TCRdb's copy has only in-frame clones and leaves some out. The table records 1.5 million to 2.5 million clones, about 95% of them present only once. The material sequenced was naive CD8+ T cells sorted from blood. All receptors derive from a man aged 18 to 30 in good health. Both conserved end residues are part of each CDR3.

v_call: TRBV11-3; cdr3_aa: CASSPGTGSSYEQYF
v_call: TRBV4-1; cdr3_aa: CASSQEWRAGYNEQFF
v_call: TRBV6-5; cdr3_aa: CASSPRTGGIGELFF
v_call: TRBV2; cdr3_aa: CASSETSGGTDTQYF
v_call: TRBV19; cdr3_aa: CASSTGTSGGETQYF
v_call: TRBV6-1; cdr3_aa: CASIGGDSNQPQHF
v_call: TRBV6-5; cdr3_aa: CASSTLATATRGYTF
v_call: TRBV5-8; cdr3_aa: CASSFLVDGQFF
v_call: TRBV27; cdr3_aa: CASSPGQGQSSYYGYTF
v_call: TRBV7-9; cdr3_aa: CASISRDQGTNEKLFF
v_call: TRBV7-9; cdr3_aa: CASSSTVGSYEQYF
v_call: TRBV30; cdr3_aa: CAWSSGVEQYF
v_call: TRBV6-5; cdr3_aa: CASGTSGNNEQFF
v_call: TRBV4-3; cdr3_aa: CASSPRTSGILTDTQYF
v_call: TRBV7-9; cdr3_aa: CASSLEGGYTF
v_call: TRBV30; cdr3_aa: CAFEVDNEQFF
v_call: TRBV7-9; cdr3_aa: CASSLEQSGYTF
v_call: TRBV6-5; cdr3_aa: CASSYGGSGNTIYF
v_call: TRBV19; cdr3_aa: CASSNRGAYEQYF
v_call: TRBV6-5; cdr3_aa: CASSPGFLTDTQYF
v_call: TRBV9; cdr3_aa: CASSVGSPRAGETQYF
v_call: TRBV11-2; cdr3_aa: CASSLDRGVSNQPQHF
v_call: TRBV10-2; cdr3_aa: CASSDGSNQPQHF
v_call: TRBV10-1; cdr3_aa: CASGTGQGEDTQYF
v_call: TRBV9; cdr3_aa: CASSPTGGTGSGNTIYF
v_call: TRBV9; cdr3_aa: CASMGNTDTQYF
v_call: TRBV19; cdr3_aa: CASSIDTANTEAFF
v_call: TRBV10-2; cdr3_aa: CASSERPPEAFF
v_call: TRBV27; cdr3_aa: CASSPGVNYGYTF
v_call: TRBV15; cdr3_aa: CATSRDAIPYEQYF
v_call: TRBV4-1; cdr3_aa: CASSQALAGRNYEQYF
v_call: TRBV7-7; cdr3_aa: CASSIDSYNEQFF
v_call: TRBV6-1; cdr3_aa: CATGGVLIYEQYF
v_call: TRBV10-2; cdr3_aa: CASSDTGSYEQYF
v_call: TRBV4-1; cdr3_aa: CASSQASSHTEAFF
v_call: TRBV13; cdr3_aa: CASSSGDLAYEQYF
v_call: TRBV7-9; cdr3_aa: CASSFEYEQYF
v_call: TRBV6-1; cdr3_aa: CASRRTGSLGQPQHF
v_call: TRBV18; cdr3_aa: CASSPRDRGEAEAFF
v_call: TRBV30; cdr3_aa: CAWSVGLGAFF
v_call: TRBV5-6; cdr3_aa: CASGVASEAFF
v_call: TRBV19; cdr3_aa: CATKPTSGRWDTGELFF
v_call: TRBV27; cdr3_aa: CASSSLLLSYNEQFF
v_call: TRBV15; cdr3_aa: CATSRETRGYTEAFF
v_call: TRBV4-1; cdr3_aa: CASSRVLGYEAFF
v_call: TRBV30; cdr3_aa: CAWSVGPTEAYEQYF
v_call: TRBV14; cdr3_aa: CASSQGINEQFF
v_call: TRBV15; cdr3_aa: CATSRDRGTLQPQHF
v_call: TRBV5-1; cdr3_aa: CASSLALGVGQETQYF
v_call: TRBV5-6; cdr3_aa: CASSLIQEQFF
v_call: TRBV27; cdr3_aa: CASRTKDRIYGYTF
v_call: TRBV7-6; cdr3_aa: CASSPLSRTLSYNEQFF
v_call: TRBV28; cdr3_aa: CASSSAWQGTGELFF
v_call: TRBV2; cdr3_aa: CASSARGPSYSPLHF
v_call: TRBV27; cdr3_aa: CASSLLDRRETQYF
v_call: TRBV9; cdr3_aa: CASSVGAGVTYEQYF
v_call: TRBV5-1; cdr3_aa: CASSLVQAPYEQYF
v_call: TRBV11-2; cdr3_aa: CASSLDLRGSYGYTF
v_call: TRBV25-1; cdr3_aa: CASSKGRQTQYF
v_call: TRBV5-1; cdr3_aa: CASSLSTSGDHVTYEQYF